The clone carrying this T cell receptor beta chain has more than one count but fewer than ten. What it binds is not known. A TCRbeta library incorporating unique molecular identifiers was prepared. MiXCR, applied by TCRdb to the PCR reads, yields one record per CDR3 protein. This sample yields 350,000 to 500,000 distinct CDR3 sequences, of which about 40% are seen a single time; under 35% belongs to the top ten. V was pared by 0 bases and J by 1 base, with 7 bases between. The length of the CDR3 is 15 residues. This record belongs to a study of T-cell reconstitution after alpha-beta-depleted transplantation in children. General study points: After one year, T-cell counts and TCRbeta diversity mostly came from new T cells. As was reported, about two months after transplant, alpha-beta T cells came from several hundred expanded graft clones. Some patients showed high day-60 TCRbeta diversity, which derived from surviving recipient T cells and thymic progenitors.

The chain is built from TRBV23-1 and TRBJ1-5; D may be TRBD1 (5 bases). TRBV23-1 is labeled an ORF, and its function is uncertain. This specimen consisted of PBMCs, obtained before TCRalphabeta/CD19-depleted stem cell transplant. The clonotype comes from a girl between 2 and 10 years old with aplastic anemia, due to receive a stem cell transplant. CDR3 loop: CASSQSSGSNQPQHF. The CDR3, as DNA: TGCGCCAGCAGTCAATCGTCAGGGAGCAATCAGCCCCAGCATTTT.